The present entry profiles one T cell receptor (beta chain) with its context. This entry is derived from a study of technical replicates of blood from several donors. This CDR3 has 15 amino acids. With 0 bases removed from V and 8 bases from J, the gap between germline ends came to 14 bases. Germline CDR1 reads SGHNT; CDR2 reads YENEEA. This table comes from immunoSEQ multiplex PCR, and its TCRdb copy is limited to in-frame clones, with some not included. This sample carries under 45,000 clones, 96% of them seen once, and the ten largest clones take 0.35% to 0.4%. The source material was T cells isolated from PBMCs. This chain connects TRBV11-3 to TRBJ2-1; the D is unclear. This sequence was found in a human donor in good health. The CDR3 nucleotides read TGTGCCAGCAGCTTAGACATCCCCCTGGCCGATGAGCAGTTCTTC. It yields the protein CASSLDIPLADEQFF.